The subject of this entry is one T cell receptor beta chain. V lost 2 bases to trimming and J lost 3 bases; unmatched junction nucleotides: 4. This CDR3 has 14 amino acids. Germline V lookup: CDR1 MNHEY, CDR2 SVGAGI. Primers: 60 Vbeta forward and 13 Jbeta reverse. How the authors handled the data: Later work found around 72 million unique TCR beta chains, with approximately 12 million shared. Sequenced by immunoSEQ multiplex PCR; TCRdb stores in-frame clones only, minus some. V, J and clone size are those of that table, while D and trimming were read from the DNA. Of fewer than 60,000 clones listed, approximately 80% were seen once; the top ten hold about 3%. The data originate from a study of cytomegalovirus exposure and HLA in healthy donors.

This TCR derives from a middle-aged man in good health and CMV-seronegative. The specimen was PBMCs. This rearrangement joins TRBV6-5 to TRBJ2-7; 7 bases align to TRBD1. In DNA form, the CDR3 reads TGTGCCAGCAGTTACACAGGACAGGACTACGAGCAGTACTTC. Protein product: CASSYTGQDYEQYF.